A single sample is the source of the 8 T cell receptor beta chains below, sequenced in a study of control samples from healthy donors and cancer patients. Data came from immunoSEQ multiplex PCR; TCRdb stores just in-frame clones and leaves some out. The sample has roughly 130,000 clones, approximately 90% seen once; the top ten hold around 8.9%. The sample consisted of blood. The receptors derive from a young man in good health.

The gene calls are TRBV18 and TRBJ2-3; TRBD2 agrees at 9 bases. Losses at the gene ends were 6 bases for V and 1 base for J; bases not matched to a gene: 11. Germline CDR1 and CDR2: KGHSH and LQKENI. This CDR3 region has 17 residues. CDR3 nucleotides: TGTGCCAGCTCCCGGGCCGGACTAGCGACTCGCACAGATACGCAGTATTTT. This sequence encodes CASSRAGLATRTDTQYF.

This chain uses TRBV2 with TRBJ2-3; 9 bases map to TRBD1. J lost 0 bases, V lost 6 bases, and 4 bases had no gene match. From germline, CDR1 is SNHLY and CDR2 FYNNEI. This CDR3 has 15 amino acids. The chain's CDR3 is CASRSQGASTDTQYF. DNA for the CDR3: TGTGCCAGCAGATCACAGGGGGCCAGCACAGATACGCAGTATTTT. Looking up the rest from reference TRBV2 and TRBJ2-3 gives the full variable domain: EPEVTQTPSHQVTQMGQEVILRCVPISNHLYFYWYRQILGQKVEFLVSFYNNEISEKSEIFDDQFSVERPDGSNFTLKIRSTKLEDSAMYFCASRSQGASTDTQYFGPGTRLTVL.

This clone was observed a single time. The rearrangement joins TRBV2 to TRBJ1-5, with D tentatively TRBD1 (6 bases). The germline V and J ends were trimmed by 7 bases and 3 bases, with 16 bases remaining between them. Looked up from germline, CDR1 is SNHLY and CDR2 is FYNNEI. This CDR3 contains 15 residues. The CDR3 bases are TGTGCCAGCAAGATGGACAGCTGGACCAATCAGCCCCAGCATTTT. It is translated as CASKMDSWTNQPQHF.

CDR3 sequence (DNA): TGTGCCAGCTCACCACCGGGGACAGGGGGCCTTGAGCAGTTCTTC. This codes for CASSPPGTGGLEQFF. This chain links TRBV18 with TRBJ2-1; 12 bases fit TRBD1. CDR3 length equals 15 residues. V lost 0 bases and J lost 9; bases outside the gene matches: 3. CDR1 is KGHSH, CDR2 LQKENI, per germline.

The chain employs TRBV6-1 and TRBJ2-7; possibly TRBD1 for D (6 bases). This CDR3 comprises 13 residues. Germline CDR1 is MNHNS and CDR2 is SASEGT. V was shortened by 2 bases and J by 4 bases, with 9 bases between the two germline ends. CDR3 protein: CASSERQGYEQYF. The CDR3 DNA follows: TGTGCCAGCAGTGAACGCCAGGGGTACGAGCAGTACTTC.

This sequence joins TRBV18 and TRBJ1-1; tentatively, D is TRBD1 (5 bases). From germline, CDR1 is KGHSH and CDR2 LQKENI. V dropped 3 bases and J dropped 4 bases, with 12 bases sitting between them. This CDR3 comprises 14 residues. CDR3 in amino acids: CASSPWGSPTEAFF. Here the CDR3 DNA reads TGTGCCAGCTCACCCTGGGGGTCGCCCACTGAAGCTTTCTTT.

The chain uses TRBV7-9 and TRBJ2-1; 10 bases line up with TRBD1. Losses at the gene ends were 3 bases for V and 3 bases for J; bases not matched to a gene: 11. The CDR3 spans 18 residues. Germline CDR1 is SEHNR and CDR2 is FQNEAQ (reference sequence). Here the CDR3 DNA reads TGTGCCAGCAGCTTCCGAGGGGGGACAGGGGCGAACTACAATGAGCAGTTCTTC. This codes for CASSFRGGTGANYNEQFF.

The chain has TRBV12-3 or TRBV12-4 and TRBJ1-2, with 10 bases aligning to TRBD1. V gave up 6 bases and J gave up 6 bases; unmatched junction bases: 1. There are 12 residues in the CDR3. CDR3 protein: CASRGTGDGYTF. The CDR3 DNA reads TGTGCCAGCAGAGGGACAGGGGATGGCTACACCTTC.